This T cell receptor (beta chain) was observed in a study of T cells expressing NK-cell markers (TCRdb year 2020). Study-wide context: About 8 donors provided sorted CD3+CD56+NKG2C+, CD3+CD56+NKG2C- and CD3+CD56-NKG2C+ T-cell subsets, whose TCR beta-chain repertoires were profiled. Among the eight sequenced donors, only one was HCMV-seronegative, while the other seven were HCMV-seropositive. Randomly selected healthy volunteers, three men and five women, were used as the eight sequenced donors. Sequencing of the libraries produced 2 x 150 bp reads on Illumina HiSeq 2000/2500, MiSeq or NextSeq.

As for this clonotype: Its cognate antigen has yet to be identified.

To determine HCMV serostatus, a commercial ELISA kit was used to detect HCMV-specific IgG in serum. Ficoll density gradient centrifugation was used to isolate peripheral blood mononuclear cells from blood. Broad study findings and their caveats: In 5 to 7 donors, the dominant CD3+CD56+NKG2C+ clonotypes were found to rank among the top 10 CD8+ clonotypes and to make up roughly 1.0-7.5% of CD8+ T cells. Whether the expanded NKG2C-expressing T cell clones were specific for HCMV antigens remained unclear. Those dominant clonotypes were again the most abundant among CD3+CD56-NKG2C+ cells in a handful of donors, at 28.3-60.1%.

The run used an Illumina HiSeq 2000. TCR beta cDNA libraries were prepared using 5'RACE template switching, which introduced a universal primer site and unique molecular identifiers. Synthesis of cDNA was primed from the TCR beta constant segment and was followed by two consecutive PCR amplification steps. As for the authors' bioinformatics: Reads were demultiplexed and grouped by UMI with MIGEC, and clonotypes were assembled and quantified with MiTCR. To exclude erroneous sequences, any TCR cDNA sequence not supported by at least two reads was discarded. Downstream repertoire analysis used the tcR package, and clonotypes were matched across fractions by CDR3 nucleotide sequence plus V segment. VDJmatch was used to annotate antigen specificity against VDJdb, with one amino acid substitution in CDR3 allowed. Each CDR3 protein sequence appears as one entry after TCRdb reprocessed the reads, and no DNA is included. These V and J calls rely on TCRdb rather than the paper's analysis. The data table for this sample lists over 150,000 distinct CDR3 sequences. The ten largest clones capture 20% of the sample.

Measured from the cysteine to the phenylalanine, the CDR3 is 14 residues long. No DNA accompanies this entry. The rearrangement combines TRBV12-3 or TRBV12-4 with TRBJ2-7; TCRdb returns TRBD1, unconfirmable since there is no DNA. The receptor's source is a man aged 18-70 years in good health. Sequencing was done on a sample of blood T cells: a sorted CD56 or NKG2C T cell subset, CD4+ or CD8+ T cells, or bulk PBMC T cells (not recorded which). The CDR3 sequence is CASSLGTGNPRQYF.